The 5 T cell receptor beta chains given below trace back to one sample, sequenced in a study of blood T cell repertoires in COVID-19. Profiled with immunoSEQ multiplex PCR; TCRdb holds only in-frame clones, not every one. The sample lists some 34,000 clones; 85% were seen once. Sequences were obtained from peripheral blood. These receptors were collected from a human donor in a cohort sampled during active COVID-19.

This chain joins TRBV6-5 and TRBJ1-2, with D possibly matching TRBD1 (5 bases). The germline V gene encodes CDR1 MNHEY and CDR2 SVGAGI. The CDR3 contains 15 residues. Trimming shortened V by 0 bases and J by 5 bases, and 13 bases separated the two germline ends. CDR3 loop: CASSYSGQGRYGYTF. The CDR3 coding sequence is TGTGCCAGCAGTTACTCTGGGCAGGGAAGATATGGCTACACCTTC.

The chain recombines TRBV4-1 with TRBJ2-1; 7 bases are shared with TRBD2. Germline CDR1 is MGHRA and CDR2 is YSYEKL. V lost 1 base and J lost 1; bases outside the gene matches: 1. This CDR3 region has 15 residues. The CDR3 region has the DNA TGCGCCAGCAGCCAAGGCGGGAGTTCCTACAATGAGCAGTTCTTC. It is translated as CASSQGGSSYNEQFF.

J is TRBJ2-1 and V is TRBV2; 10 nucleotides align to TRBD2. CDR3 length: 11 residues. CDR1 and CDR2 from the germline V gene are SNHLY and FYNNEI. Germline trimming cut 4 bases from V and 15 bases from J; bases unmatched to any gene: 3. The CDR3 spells CASSVSGGWFF. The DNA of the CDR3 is TGTGCCAGCAGTGTTAGCGGGGGGTGGTTCTTC.

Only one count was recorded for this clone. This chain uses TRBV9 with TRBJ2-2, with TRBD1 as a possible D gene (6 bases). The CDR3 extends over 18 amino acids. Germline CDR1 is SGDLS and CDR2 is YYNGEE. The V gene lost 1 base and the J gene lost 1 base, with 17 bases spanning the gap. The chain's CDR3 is CASSVQGLGPGNTGELFF. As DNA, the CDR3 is TGTGCCAGCAGCGTACAGGGGCTTGGCCCGGGGAACACCGGGGAGCTGTTTTTT.

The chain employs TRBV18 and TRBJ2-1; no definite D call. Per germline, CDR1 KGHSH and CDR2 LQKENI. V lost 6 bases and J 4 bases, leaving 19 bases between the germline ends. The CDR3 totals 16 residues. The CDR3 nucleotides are TGTGCCAGCTCCCAAGACTTGGGTAGCCTGTACAATGAGCAGTTCTTC. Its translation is CASSQDLGSLYNEQFF.